Below, 19 T cell receptor beta chains from the same sample are listed, as sequenced in a study of OX40 agonist ivuxolimab in advanced cancers. Generated by immunoSEQ multiplex PCR, the TCRdb table keeps only in-frame clones and is missing some. The sample yields some 54,000 clones, 84% seen once. The sequenced sample was CD4+ or CD8+ T cells sorted from blood, obtained in a trial of the OX40 agonist ivuxolimab. The receptors shown here come from an adult with an advanced solid tumor such as melanoma, head and neck, liver or kidney cancer.

V and J are TRBV7-8 and TRBJ2-1; maybe TRBD2 (7 bases). The germline V gene encodes CDR1 SGHVS and CDR2 FQNEAQ. This CDR3 is built from 16 residues. V dropped 1 base and J dropped 3 bases, with 13 bases sitting between them. The CDR3 here is CASSLGEGGYYNEQFF. CDR3 coding DNA: TGTGCCAGCAGCTTAGGGGAGGGGGGTTACTACAATGAGCAGTTCTTC.

This chain links TRBV5-6 with TRBJ2-5; the D is unclear. Trimming took 3 bases from V and 7 from J, leaving 13 bases between them. The germline gives CDR1 SGHDT, CDR2 YYEEEE. This CDR3 has 13 residues. The CDR3 DNA reads as TGTGCCAGCAGCTCTCGGTCTAAGAGGACCCAGTACTTC. This encodes CASSSRSKRTQYF.

The chain carries TRBV5-1 and TRBJ2-1; the match to TRBD2 covers 11 bases. The CDR3 spans 17 residues. The V gene's germline CDR1 is SGHRS and CDR2 YFSETQ. Germline trimming cut 3 bases from V and 2 bases from J; bases unmatched to any gene: 7. The chain's CDR3 is CASSYSSGRRPYNEQFF. The CDR3 DNA sequence: TGCGCCAGCAGCTATTCTAGCGGGAGGCGCCCCTACAATGAGCAGTTCTTC.

The genes are TRBV30 and TRBJ1-5, with unresolved D. The CDR3 contains 13 residues. Trimming pared 3 bases from V and 3 bases from J, leaving 9 bases between. Germline loops: CDR1 GTSNPN, CDR2 SVGIG (reference sequence). CDR3 region: CAWSADSNQPQHF. CDR3 bases: TGTGCCTGGAGCGCAGACTCCAATCAGCCCCAGCATTTT.

The chain combines TRBV9 with TRBJ1-3, with a possible D match to TRBD1 (6 bases). The CDR3 runs 15 residues. CDR1 and CDR2 from the germline V gene are SGDLS and YYNGEE. The germline V and J ends were trimmed by 3 bases and 2 bases, with 12 bases remaining between them. This CDR3 reads CASSDREGAGNTIYF. The DNA of the CDR3 is TGTGCCAGCAGCGACAGGGAAGGAGCTGGAAACACCATATATTTT.

V gene TRBV7-2 combines with J gene TRBJ2-2; D unresolved. This CDR3 contains 14 residues. Germline V gene data show CDR1 as SGHTA and CDR2 as FQGNSA. Between the trimmed V and J ends, which lost 3 bases and 3 bases, there was a span of 8 bases. This chain's CDR3 is CASSFGRHTGELFF. Here the CDR3 DNA reads TGTGCCAGCAGCTTCGGCAGACACACCGGGGAGCTGTTTTTT.

This sequence joins TRBV6-6 and TRBJ1-1, with 7 bases lining up with TRBD1. J lost 7 bases, V lost 0 bases, and 5 bases had no gene match. The CDR3 loop spans 14 amino acids. CDR1 is MNHNY and CDR2 is SVGAGI in the germline V gene (reference sequence). CDR3 amino acids: CASSYSRGLVEAFF. DNA of the CDR3: TGTGCCAGCAGTTACTCAAGGGGGCTGGTTGAAGCTTTCTTT.

A few counts support this clone. The chain uses TRBV6-6 and TRBJ2-3, with D unclear. This CDR3 comprises 13 residues. V lost 2 bases to trimming and J lost 4 bases, with 7 bases between them. The V gene's germline CDR1 is MNHNY and CDR2 SVGAGI (reference sequence). The CDR3 reads CASSYTEADTQYF. DNA of the CDR3: TGTGCCAGCAGTTACACTGAGGCAGATACGCAGTATTTT.

The rearrangement links TRBV27 to TRBJ2-2, with D unclear. The CDR3 runs 13 residues. Germline V lookup: CDR1 MNHEY, CDR2 SMNVEV (reference sequence). The V end lost 4 bases, the J end lost 11 bases, and 14 bases lay between the germline ends. The CDR3 bases are TGTGCCAGCAGTTGGAACGGAGTCGGCGAGCTGTTTTTT. It yields the protein CASSWNGVGELFF.

The chain uses TRBV18 and TRBJ2-3; D call uncertain. The CDR3 runs 16 residues. V shed 0 bases and J shed 0 bases, with 10 bases lying between them. CDR1 and CDR2 from the germline V gene are KGHSH and LQKENI. As DNA, the CDR3 is TGTGCCAGCTCACCACCATTGCTCGGGAGCACAGATACGCAGTATTTT. This gives the protein CASSPPLLGSTDTQYF.

This clone was recorded a few times. The chain combines TRBV6-5 with TRBJ1-1; tentatively, D is TRBD1 (5 bases). V lost 10 bases and J 3 bases, leaving 12 bases between the germline ends. This CDR3 region has 12 residues. Germline CDR1 and CDR2: MNHEY and SVGAGI. The CDR3 here is CATHPGDTEAFF. For the CDR3, the DNA is TGTGCCACGCACCCGGGGGACACTGAAGCTTTCTTT.

The chain combines TRBV5-6 with TRBJ2-2; D is uncertain. Per the germline V gene, CDR1 is SGHDT and CDR2 is YYEEEE. This CDR3 has 13 amino acids. Trimming removed 3 bases at V and 1 base at J, with 4 bases between. The CDR3 sequence is CASSSLNTGELFF. In DNA form, the CDR3 reads TGTGCCAGCAGCTCCTTGAACACCGGGGAGCTGTTTTTT.

The CDR3 coding sequence is TGTGCCAGCAGTTCTAATGGGGGCAGCGGCTCCTACAATGAGCAGTTCTTC. It is translated as CASSSNGGSGSYNEQFF. V and J are TRBV27 and TRBJ2-1; D perhaps matches TRBD1 (6 bases). CDR3 length: 17 amino acids. V lost 4 bases to trimming and J lost 0 bases, with 16 bases between them. Per germline, CDR1 MNHEY and CDR2 SMNVEV (reference sequence).

J is TRBJ2-6 and V is TRBV2, with 7 bases aligning to TRBD1. This CDR3 is built from 15 residues. Trimming removed 9 bases from V and 0 bases from J; junction bases left unmatched: 5. CDR1 SNHLY and CDR2 FYNNEI come from the germline V gene. CDR3 nucleotide sequence: TGTGCCAGGGGGACAGCCCGCTCTGGGGCCAACGTCCTGACTTTC. This translates into CARGTARSGANVLTF.

The chain's CDR3 is CASSLNPDGYGYTF. The CDR3 nucleotides are TGTGCCAGCAGCTTGAATCCCGATGGCTATGGCTACACCTTC. The rearrangement joins TRBV5-6 to TRBJ1-2; D remains unclear. CDR1 and CDR2 (germline): SGHDT, YYEEEE. The V end was cut by 1 base, the J end by 4 bases, with 11 bases between. The CDR3 consists of 14 residues.

The J gene is TRBJ2-1, the V gene TRBV30, with D possibly being TRBD2 (5 bases). CDR1 and CDR2 from the germline V gene are GTSNPN and SVGIG (reference sequence). This CDR3 has 13 residues. Trimming removed 5 bases from V and 8 bases from J, with 16 bases in between. The CDR3 DNA follows: TGTGCCTGGCGGAGAGAGGGCCCAGATGAGCAGTTCTTC. Encoded protein: CAWRREGPDEQFF.

This chain links TRBV6-5 with TRBJ2-1, with 7 bases aligning to TRBD1. Germline V CDR1 and CDR2: MNHEY, SVGAGI. The CDR3 runs to 15 residues. The junction had 8 bases not matched to a gene; V was cut back by 0 bases and J by 9 bases. The CDR3 protein is CASSYSSRGNAEQFF. For the CDR3, the DNA is TGTGCCAGCAGTTACTCGAGCAGGGGGAATGCTGAGCAGTTCTTC.

This clone was seen just once. The V and J genes are TRBV6-5 and TRBJ1-2; D is possibly TRBD1 (5 bases). The ends were cut back, 5 bases at V and 2 bases at J, with 9 bases in the middle. Germline-derived CDR1 and CDR2 are MNHEY and SVGAGI. CDR3 length: 13 residues. In nucleotides, the CDR3 is TGTGCCAGCAGTACAGGAGTCAACTATGGCTACACCTTC. This sequence encodes CASSTGVNYGYTF.

This clone was seen just once. V and J are TRBV2 and TRBJ1-5; D is undetermined. CDR3 length equals 13 residues. Germline values: CDR1 SNHLY, CDR2 FYNNEI. The V gene lost 7 bases and the J gene lost 4 bases, with 11 bases spanning the gap. The CDR3 DNA is TGTGCCAGCACCCCTGGGGAGAATCAGCCCCAGCATTTT. Translating gives CASTPGENQPQHF.